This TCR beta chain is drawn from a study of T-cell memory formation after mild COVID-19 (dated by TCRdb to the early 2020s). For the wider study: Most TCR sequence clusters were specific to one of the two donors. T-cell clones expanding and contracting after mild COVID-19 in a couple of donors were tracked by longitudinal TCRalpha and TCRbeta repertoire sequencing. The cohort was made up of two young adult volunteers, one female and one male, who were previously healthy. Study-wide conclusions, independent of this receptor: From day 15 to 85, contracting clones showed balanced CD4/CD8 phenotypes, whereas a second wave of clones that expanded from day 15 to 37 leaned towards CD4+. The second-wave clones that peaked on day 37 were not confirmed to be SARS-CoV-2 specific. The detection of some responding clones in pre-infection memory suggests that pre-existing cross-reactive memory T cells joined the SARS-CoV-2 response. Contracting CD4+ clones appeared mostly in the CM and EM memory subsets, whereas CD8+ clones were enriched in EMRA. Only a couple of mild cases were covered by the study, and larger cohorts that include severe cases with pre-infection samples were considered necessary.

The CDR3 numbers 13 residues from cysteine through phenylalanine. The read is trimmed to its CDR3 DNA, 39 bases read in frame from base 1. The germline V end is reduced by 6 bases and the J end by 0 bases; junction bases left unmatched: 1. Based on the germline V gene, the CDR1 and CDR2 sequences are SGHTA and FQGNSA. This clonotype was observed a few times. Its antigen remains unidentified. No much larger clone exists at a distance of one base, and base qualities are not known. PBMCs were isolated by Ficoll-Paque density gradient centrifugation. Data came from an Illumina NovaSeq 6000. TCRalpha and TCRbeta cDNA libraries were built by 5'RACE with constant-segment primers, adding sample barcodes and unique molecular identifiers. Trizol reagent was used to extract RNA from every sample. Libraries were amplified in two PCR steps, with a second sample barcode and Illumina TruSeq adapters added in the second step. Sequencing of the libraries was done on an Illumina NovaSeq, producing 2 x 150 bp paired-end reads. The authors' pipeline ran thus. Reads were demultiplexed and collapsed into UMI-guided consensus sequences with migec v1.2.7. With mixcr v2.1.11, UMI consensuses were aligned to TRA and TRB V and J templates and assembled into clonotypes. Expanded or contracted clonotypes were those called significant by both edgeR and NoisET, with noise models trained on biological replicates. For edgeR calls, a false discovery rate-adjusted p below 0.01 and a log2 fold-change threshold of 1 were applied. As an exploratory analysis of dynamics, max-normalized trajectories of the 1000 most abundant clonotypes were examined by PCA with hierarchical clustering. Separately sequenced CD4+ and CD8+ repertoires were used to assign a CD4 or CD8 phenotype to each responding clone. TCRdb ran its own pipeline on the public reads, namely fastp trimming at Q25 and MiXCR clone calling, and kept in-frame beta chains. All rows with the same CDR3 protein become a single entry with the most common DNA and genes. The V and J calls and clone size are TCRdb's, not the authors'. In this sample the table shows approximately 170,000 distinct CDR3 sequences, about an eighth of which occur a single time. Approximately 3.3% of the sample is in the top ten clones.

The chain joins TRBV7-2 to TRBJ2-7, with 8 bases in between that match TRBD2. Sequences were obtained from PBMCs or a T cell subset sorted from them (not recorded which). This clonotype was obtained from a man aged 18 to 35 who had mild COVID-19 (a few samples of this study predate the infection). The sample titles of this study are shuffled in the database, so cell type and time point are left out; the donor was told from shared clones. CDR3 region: CASRGTSSYEQYF. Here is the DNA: TGTGCCAGCAGGGGGACTAGCTCCTACGAGCAGTACTTC.